This T cell receptor (beta chain) emerged from a study of T cell responses to AZD1222 COVID-19 vaccine. Study conclusions and caveats: Nearly half of the spike-specific TCRs reportedly recognize variant regions that carry no mutations. Seropositivity was recorded at baseline in only a handful of AZD1222 recipients.

This clone appeared once. Its specificity is not known. V was shortened by 4 bases and J by 5 bases, with 17 bases between the two germline ends. The length of the CDR3 is 15 residues. Germline V lookup: CDR1 LGHNA, CDR2 YSLEER. The table came from immunoSEQ multiplex PCR; TCRdb's copy has only in-frame clones and leaves some out. The data show around 140,000 clones, approximately 85% seen once. This specimen consisted of peripheral blood, obtained 28 days after the second dose of the MenACWY control vaccine. The V and J genes are TRBV4-3 and TRBJ1-2; a possible D gene is TRBD1 (6 bases). This clonotype was obtained from an adult who received the MenACWY meningococcal vaccine as a control. The CDR3 region is CASSRGAGDTYGYTF. The CDR3 DNA reads as TGCGCCAGCAGCCGCGGGGCAGGGGATACTTATGGCTACACCTTC.